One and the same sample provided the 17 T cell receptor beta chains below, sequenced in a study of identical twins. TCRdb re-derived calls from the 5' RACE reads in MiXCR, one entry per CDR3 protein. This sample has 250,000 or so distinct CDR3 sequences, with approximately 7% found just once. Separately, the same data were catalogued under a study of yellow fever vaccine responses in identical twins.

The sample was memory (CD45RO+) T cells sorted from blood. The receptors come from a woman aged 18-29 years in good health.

The CDR3 is CASSNRDRHNEQFF. The CDR3 DNA sequence: TGTGCCAGCAGTAACCGGGACAGGCACAATGAGCAGTTCTTC. The V gene is TRBV12-3 or TRBV12-4, the J gene TRBJ2-1, with 8 bases fitting TRBD1. The CDR3 extends over 14 amino acids. With 5 bases clipped from V and 5 bases from J, the junction kept 5 bases outside the gene matches.

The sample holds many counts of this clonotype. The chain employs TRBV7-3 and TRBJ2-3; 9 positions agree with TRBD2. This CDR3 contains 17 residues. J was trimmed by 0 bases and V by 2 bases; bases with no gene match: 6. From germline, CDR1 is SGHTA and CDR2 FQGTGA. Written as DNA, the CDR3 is TGTGCCAGCAGCTTAGGGCTAGCGGGAACTAGCACAGATACGCAGTATTTT. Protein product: CASSLGLAGTSTDTQYF.

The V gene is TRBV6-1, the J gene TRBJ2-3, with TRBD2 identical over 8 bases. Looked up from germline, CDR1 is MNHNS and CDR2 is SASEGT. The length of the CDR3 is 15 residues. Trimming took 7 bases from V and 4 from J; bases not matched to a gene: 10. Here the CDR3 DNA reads TGTGCCAGCAAACGTAGCGGGATGACGGCAGATACGCAGTATTTT. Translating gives CASKRSGMTADTQYF.

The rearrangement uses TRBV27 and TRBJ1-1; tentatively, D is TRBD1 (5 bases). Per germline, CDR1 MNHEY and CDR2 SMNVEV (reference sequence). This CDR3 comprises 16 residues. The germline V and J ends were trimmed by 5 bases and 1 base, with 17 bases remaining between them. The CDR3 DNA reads TGTGCCAGCAGTATCCAGGGCAGCCTTCCGAACACTGAAGCTTTCTTT. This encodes CASSIQGSLPNTEAFF.

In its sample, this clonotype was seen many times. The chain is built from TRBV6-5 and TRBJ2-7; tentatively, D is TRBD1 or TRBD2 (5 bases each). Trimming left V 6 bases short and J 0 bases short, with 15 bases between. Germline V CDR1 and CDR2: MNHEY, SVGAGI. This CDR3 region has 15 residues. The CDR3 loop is CASSLKWGSSYEQYV. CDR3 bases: TGTGCCAGCAGCTTAAAGTGGGGGAGCTCCTACGAGCAGTACGTC.

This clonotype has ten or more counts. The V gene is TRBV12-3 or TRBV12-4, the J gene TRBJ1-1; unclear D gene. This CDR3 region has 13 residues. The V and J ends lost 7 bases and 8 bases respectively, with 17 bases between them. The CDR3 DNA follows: TGTGCCAGCATTGGGTTCGCGCGGGCGGAAGCTTTCTTT. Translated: CASIGFARAEAFF.

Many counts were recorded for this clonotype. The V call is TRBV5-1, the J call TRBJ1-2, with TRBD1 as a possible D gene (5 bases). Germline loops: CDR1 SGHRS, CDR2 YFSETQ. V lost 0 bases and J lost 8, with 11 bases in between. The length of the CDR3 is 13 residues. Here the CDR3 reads CASSLAGGRGYTF. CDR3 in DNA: TGCGCCAGCAGCTTGGCCGGGGGACGAGGCTACACCTTC.

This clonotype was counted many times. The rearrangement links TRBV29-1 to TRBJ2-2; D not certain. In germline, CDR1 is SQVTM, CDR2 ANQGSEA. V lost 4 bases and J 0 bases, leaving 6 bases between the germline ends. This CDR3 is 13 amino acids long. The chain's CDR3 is CSVVPANTGELFF. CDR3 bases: TGCAGCGTTGTTCCTGCGAACACCGGGGAGCTGTTTTTT.

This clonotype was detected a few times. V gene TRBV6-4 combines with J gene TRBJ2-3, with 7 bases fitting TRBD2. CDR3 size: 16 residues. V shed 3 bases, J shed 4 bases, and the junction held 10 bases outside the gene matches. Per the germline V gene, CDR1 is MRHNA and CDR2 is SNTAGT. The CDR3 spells CASSEELAGGADTQYF. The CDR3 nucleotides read TGTGCCAGCAGTGAAGAGTTAGCGGGCGGGGCAGATACGCAGTATTTT.

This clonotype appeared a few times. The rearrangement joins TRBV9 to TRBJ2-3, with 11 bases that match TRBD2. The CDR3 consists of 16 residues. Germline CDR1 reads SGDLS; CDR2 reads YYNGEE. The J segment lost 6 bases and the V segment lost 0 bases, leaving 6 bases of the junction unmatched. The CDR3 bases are TGTGCCAGCAGCGTAGGGACTAGCGGGTGGAAGGATACGCAGTATTTT. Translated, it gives CASSVGTSGWKDTQYF.

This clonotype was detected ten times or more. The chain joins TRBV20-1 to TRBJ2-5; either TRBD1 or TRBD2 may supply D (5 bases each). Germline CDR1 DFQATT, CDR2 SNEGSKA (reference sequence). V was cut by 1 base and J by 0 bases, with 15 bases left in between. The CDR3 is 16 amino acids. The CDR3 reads CSARVRGTAHQETQYF. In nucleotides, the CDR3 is TGCAGTGCTAGAGTACGAGGGACCGCCCACCAAGAGACCCAGTACTTC.

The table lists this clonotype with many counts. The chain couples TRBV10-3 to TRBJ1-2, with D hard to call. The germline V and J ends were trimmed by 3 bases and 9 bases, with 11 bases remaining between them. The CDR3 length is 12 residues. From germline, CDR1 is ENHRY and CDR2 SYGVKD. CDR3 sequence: CAISDSPRSYTF. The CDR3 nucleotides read TGTGCCATCAGTGACAGTCCCAGAAGCTACACCTTC.

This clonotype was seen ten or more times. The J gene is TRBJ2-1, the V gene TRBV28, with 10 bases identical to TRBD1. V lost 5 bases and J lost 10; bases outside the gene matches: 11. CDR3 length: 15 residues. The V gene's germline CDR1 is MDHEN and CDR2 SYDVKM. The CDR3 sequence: CASSQPGQGLGEQFF. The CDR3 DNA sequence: TGTGCCAGCAGTCAACCGGGACAGGGGTTGGGCGAGCAGTTCTTC.

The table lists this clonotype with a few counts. The CDR3 DNA sequence: TGTGCCAGTACCCCGCCCGGGGATTCACCCCTCCACTTT. This sequence encodes CASTPPGDSPLHF. The chain combines TRBV19 with TRBJ1-6, with D hard to call. Germline assignment: CDR1 LNHDA and CDR2 SQIVND (reference sequence). CDR3 length equals 13 residues. V dropped 7 bases and J dropped 8 bases, with 12 bases sitting between them.

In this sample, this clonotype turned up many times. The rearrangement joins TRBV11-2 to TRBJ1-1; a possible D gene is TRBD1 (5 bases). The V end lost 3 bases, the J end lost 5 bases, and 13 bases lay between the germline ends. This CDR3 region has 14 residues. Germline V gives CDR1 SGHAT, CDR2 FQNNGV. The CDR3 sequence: CASSFGRGGTEAFF. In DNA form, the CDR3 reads TGTGCCAGCAGCTTCGGTCGCGGGGGGACTGAAGCTTTCTTT.

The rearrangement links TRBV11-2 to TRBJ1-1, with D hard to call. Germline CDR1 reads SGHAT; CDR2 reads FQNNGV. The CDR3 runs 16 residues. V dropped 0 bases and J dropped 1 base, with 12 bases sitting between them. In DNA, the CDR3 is TGTGCCAGCAGCTTAGATAGTACTCGGACGAACACTGAAGCTTTCTTT. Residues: CASSLDSTRTNTEAFF.

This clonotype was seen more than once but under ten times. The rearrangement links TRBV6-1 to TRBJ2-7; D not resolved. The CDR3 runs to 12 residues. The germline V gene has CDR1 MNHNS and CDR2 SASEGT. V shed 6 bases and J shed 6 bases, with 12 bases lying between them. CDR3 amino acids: CASRTDPSEQYV. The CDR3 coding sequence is TGTGCCAGCAGGACCGATCCGTCCGAGCAGTACGTC.